This paragraph reports one T cell receptor (beta chain). Antigen unknown. Study-wide points: Tumor memory CD4+ T cell TCR gene usage was found to cluster with blood and lymph node memory CD4+ cells and with lymph node naive CD4+ cells. Greatest tumor Treg TCR overlap was with tumor naive CD4+ cells.

V gave up 2 bases and J gave up 0 bases, with 20 bases separating them. This CDR3 spans 18 amino acids. Germline CDR1 and CDR2: SEHNR and FQNEAQ (reference sequence). Semi-nested PCR with Nested Universal Primer A followed constant-region reverse priming of full-length variable regions. TCRdb reprocessed the 5' RACE reads with MiXCR, giving one entry per CDR3 protein. The sample comprises roughly 58,000 distinct CDR3 sequences, about a fifth of which are singletons, and roughly 2.9% rests with the top ten. Treg sorting used a CD4+CD25+CD127-/low gate. This chain connects TRBV7-9 to TRBJ2-7, with no clear D. This TCR derives from a female donor with breast cancer. Sequencing input: tumor-infiltrating Tregs sorted from the breast tumor. CDR3 bases: TGTGCCAGCAGCTTATTTTTTTCTAAGGGAAACCTCTCCTACGAGCAGTACTTC. Translation: CASSLFFSKGNLSYEQYF.